This TCR beta chain was found in a study of OX40 agonist ivuxolimab in advanced cancers. For this clone: As yet, its antigen is unknown.

Study results and caveats: CD4+ and CD8+ blood T cells expanded clonally by week 6 at 0.1 to 3.0 mg/kg.

Only in-frame clones appear in the TCRdb table, and some are missing; sequencing was by immunoSEQ multiplex PCR. The sample consists of over 100,000 clones, 80% to 90% of them appearing once. Germline assignment: CDR1 MNHEY and CDR2 SMNVEV (reference sequence). The CDR3 is made up of 14 amino acids. V was shortened by 6 bases and J by 7 bases, with 15 bases between the two germline ends. The chain couples TRBV27 to TRBJ1-4; D perhaps matches TRBD1 (6 bases). This sample comprised CD4+ or CD8+ T cells sorted from blood, obtained in a trial of the OX40 agonist ivuxolimab. The clonotype was recovered from an adult with an advanced solid tumor such as melanoma, head and neck, liver or kidney cancer. The CDR3, as DNA: TGTGCCAGCAGGTCAGGGGTATACGGTGAAAAACTGTTTTTT. Protein sequence: CASRSGVYGEKLFF. The variable domain in full, with the rest retrieved from reference TRBV27 and TRBJ1-4, is EAQVTQNPRYLITVTGKKLTVTCSQNMNHEYMSWYRQDPGLGLRQIYYSMNVEVTDKGDVPEGYKVSRKEKRNFPLILESPSPNQTSLYFCASRSGVYGEKLFFGSGTQLSVL.